This TCR beta chain was observed in a study of blood T cell repertoires in COVID-19. Overall study: Italy, Spain and the United States were the sources of the convalescent and acute COVID-19 samples.

Participants were placed into cohorts based on the clinical history they reported. How the authors handled the data: Estimation of nucleated cell counts was performed using reference gene primer amplification. Measured with immunoSEQ multiplex PCR; TCRdb has only the in-frame clones, and not every one. From that table come the V and J calls and clone size; the DNA was used to work out D and trimming. The sample has approximately 300,000 clones, 92% seen once. V lost 5 bases and J lost 7, with 21 bases in between. CDR1 and CDR2 (germline): SGHAT, FQNNGV. The CDR3 is 15 residues long. In this sample, this clone turned up once.

V is TRBV11-2 and J is TRBJ2-7; the D gene is possibly TRBD2 (5 bases). This clonotype was sampled from a woman aged 25 to 39 who had recovered from COVID-19. Sequenced sample: PBMCs or T cells enriched from blood (not recorded which). In DNA form, the CDR3 reads TGTGCCAGCAGCCATACGGTAGCTTCGGCGGGTGAGCAGTACTTC. The encoded protein is CASSHTVASAGEQYF.